These 14 T cell receptor beta chains were all obtained from the same sample, sequenced in a study of cytomegalovirus exposure and HLA in healthy donors. This PCR relied on a set of 60 Vbeta primers and 13 Jbeta primers. Generated by immunoSEQ multiplex PCR, the TCRdb table keeps only in-frame clones and is missing some. The sample gives 95,000 to 150,000 clones, 65% to 90% of which show up once; less than 2.5% is in the top ten. Sequenced input: PBMCs. The receptors originated from a woman aged 40 to 50 in good health and CMV-seronegative.

This clone was observed once. The V gene is TRBV19, the J gene TRBJ2-2, with D unresolved. Trimming cost V 3 bases and J 7 bases, with 6 bases left between them. In germline, CDR1 is LNHDA, CDR2 SQIVND (reference sequence). There are 12 residues in the CDR3. The CDR3 is CASSISSGELFF. CDR3 sequence (DNA): TGTGCCAGTAGTATTTCCAGCGGGGAGCTGTTTTTT.

The genes are TRBV6-5 and TRBJ2-1; D gene unclear. CDR1 is MNHEY and CDR2 is SVGAGI in the germline V gene. V gave up 5 bases and J gave up 2 bases, with 13 bases separating them. The CDR3 totals 15 residues. The CDR3 loop is CASSHVASPYNEQFF. CDR3 DNA sequence: TGTGCCAGCAGTCACGTAGCCAGCCCCTACAATGAGCAGTTCTTC.

The CDR3 DNA sequence: TGTGCCAGCAGCTTAGGCGCCTTCGGCGGTGAGCAGTTCTTC. Amino acid sequence: CASSLGAFGGEQFF. The rearrangement uses TRBV7-6 and TRBJ2-1; D is unclear. Germline V gene lookup returns CDR1 SGHVS and CDR2 FNYEAQ. V was pared by 1 base and J by 9 bases, with 13 bases between. The CDR3 consists of 14 residues.

The chain uses TRBV5-1 and TRBJ1-1; 7 bases line up with TRBD1. After removal of 5 bases from V and 8 bases from J, the junction contained 9 bases not matched to a gene. Germline V gene data show CDR1 as SGHRS and CDR2 as YFSETQ. The CDR3 length is 13 residues. The CDR3 sequence: CASRQLQGTEAFF. The CDR3 coding sequence is TGCGCCAGCAGACAATTACAGGGGACAGAAGCTTTCTTT.

On this clone itself: One end of the junction does not line up with germline, which may come from a read error. This CDR3 reads CASSEGLAGGGDEQFF. For the CDR3, the DNA is TGTGCCAGCAGCGAAGGACTAGCGGGAGGAGGTGATGAGCAGTTCTTC. The chain has TRBV2 and TRBJ2-1; 14 bases line up with TRBD2. The length of the CDR3 is 16 residues. Germline CDR1 SNHLY, CDR2 FYNNEI.

The chain recombines TRBV18 with TRBJ2-1; unclear D gene. CDR3 size: 13 residues. The V gene's germline CDR1 is KGHSH and CDR2 LQKENI. Between the trimmed V and J ends, which lost 2 bases and 5 bases, there was a span of 7 bases. CDR3: CASSPFPDNEQFF. The CDR3 coding sequence is TGTGCCAGCTCACCATTTCCCGACAATGAGCAGTTCTTC.

This clone has more than one count but fewer than ten. The rearrangement uses TRBV4-3 and TRBJ2-3; no clear D. CDR1 is LGHNA and CDR2 is YSLEER in the germline V gene. V was clipped by 2 bases and J by 6 bases, with 9 bases between them. This CDR3 spans 13 amino acids. The CDR3 loop is CASSQLESDTQYF. The CDR3 DNA sequence: TGCGCCAGCAGCCAATTAGAGTCGGATACGCAGTATTTT.

In its sample, this clone was seen a few times. The chain is built from TRBV19 and TRBJ2-7; TRBD2 might be the D (6 bases). V lost 5 bases to trimming and J lost 4 bases, with 18 bases between them. Looked up from germline, CDR1 is LNHDA and CDR2 is SQIVND (reference sequence). The CDR3 runs to 15 residues. The CDR3 DNA sequence: TGTGCCAGTAGTCGACGGAGGGTTGAAAATTACGAGCAGTACTTC. It encodes CASSRRRVENYEQYF.

V and J are TRBV6-5 and TRBJ2-1; 13 nucleotides agree with TRBD2. V was clipped by 8 bases and J by 15 bases; unmatched bases: 13. Germline lookup yields CDR1 MNHEY and CDR2 SVGAGI. CDR3 length: 14 amino acids. Written as DNA, the CDR3 is TGTGCCAGCGTGAAAAGACTAGCGGGAGGTTCACTGTTCTTC. Amino acid sequence: CASVKRLAGGSLFF.

The rearrangement uses TRBV23-1 and TRBJ2-7, with 8 positions matching TRBD1. TRBV23-1 is classed as an ORF, of uncertain function. This CDR3 comprises 16 residues. The J segment lost 0 bases and the V segment lost 2 bases, leaving 6 bases of the junction unmatched. CDR3 in DNA: TGCGCCAGCAGTCAAGCCGGGACAGGCGACTCCTACGAGCAGTACTTC. Translation gives CASSQAGTGDSYEQYF.

This chain links TRBV11-2 with TRBJ1-4; 9 bases are shared with TRBD1. V was clipped by 1 base and J by 5 bases; unmatched bases: 2. Germline V lookup: CDR1 SGHAT, CDR2 FQNNGV. The length of the CDR3 is 15 residues. CDR3 in amino acids: CASSLGGQGNEKLFF. In nucleotides, the CDR3 is TGTGCCAGCAGCTTAGGGGGACAGGGAAATGAAAAACTGTTTTTT. Full variable domain (rest looked up from reference TRBV11-2 and TRBJ1-4): EAGVAQSPRYKIIEKRQSVAFWCNPISGHATLYWYQQILGQGPKLLIQFQNNGVVDDSQLPKDRFSAERLKGVDSTLKIQPAKLEDSAVYLCASSLGGQGNEKLFFGSGTQLSVL.

The genes are TRBV6-6 and TRBJ2-1; 7 nucleotides match TRBD2. Looked up from germline, CDR1 is MNHNY and CDR2 is SVGAGI (reference sequence). CDR3 size: 15 residues. The junction had 5 bases not matched to a gene; V was cut back by 2 bases and J by 4 bases. The CDR3 sequence: CASSYPGLTYNEQFF. The CDR3, as DNA: TGTGCCAGCAGTTACCCGGGACTAACTTACAATGAGCAGTTCTTC.

This chain joins TRBV10-2 and TRBJ2-7; tentatively, D is TRBD2 (5 bases). CDR1 and CDR2 from the germline V gene are WSHSY and SAAADI. CDR3 length: 12 residues. V was trimmed by 5 bases and J by 0 bases, leaving 5 bases between them. The DNA of the CDR3 is TGCGCCAGCAGTACTAGCTCCTACGAGCAGTACTTC. This codes for CASSTSSYEQYF.

This clone showed up just a few times. This sequence joins TRBV5-1 and TRBJ1-5, with D possibly being TRBD1 (5 bases). CDR1 is SGHRS, CDR2 YFSETQ, per germline. The CDR3 extends over 13 amino acids. V lost 3 bases to trimming and J lost 7 bases, with 11 bases between them. CDR3 sequence reads: CASSWAGGQPQHF. In DNA form, the CDR3 reads TGCGCCAGCAGCTGGGCTGGGGGGCAGCCCCAGCATTTT. The variable domain in full, with the rest retrieved from reference TRBV5-1 and TRBJ1-5, is KAGVTQTPRYLIKTRGQQVTLSCSPISGHRSVSWYQQTPGQGLQFLFEYFSETQRNKGNFPGRFSGRQFSNSRSEMNVSTLELGDSALYLCASSWAGGQPQHFGDGTRLSIL.